This entry features one TCR beta chain sequence. The antigen is undetermined. This entry comes from a study of cytomegalovirus exposure and HLA in healthy donors. Use of 60 Vbeta and 13 Jbeta primers characterized the PCR. Sequencing was performed with immunoSEQ multiplex PCR; in TCRdb, only in-frame clones are kept and a portion is missing. The data hold 90,000 to 130,000 clones, with approximately 79% observed a single time. The CDR3 extends over 15 amino acids. Trimming removed 5 bases from V and 8 bases from J, with 16 bases in between. The germline V gene encodes CDR1 LNHDA and CDR2 SQIVND (reference sequence). Study-level findings and limits: Certain sequence variants were highly shared and formed a cluster, and this cluster was likely a sequencing artifact. A reported reduction in N-insertions relative to the 666-donor mean was seen in an Asian-associated ancestry cluster in a later analysis. Across donors, most TCRs were seen rarely, yet some public ones were widespread. The authors listed approximately 160 TCR beta chains as cytomegalovirus-associated.

Sequencing was carried out using PBMCs. This receptor was obtained from a man between 25 and 39 years old in good health and CMV-seropositive. The rearrangement links TRBV19 to TRBJ1-6, with D perhaps matching TRBD1 (6 bases). In DNA, the CDR3 is TGTGCCAGTAGTTTTCAACAGGGTGTTGATTCACCCCTCCACTTT. Amino acids: CASSFQQGVDSPLHF.